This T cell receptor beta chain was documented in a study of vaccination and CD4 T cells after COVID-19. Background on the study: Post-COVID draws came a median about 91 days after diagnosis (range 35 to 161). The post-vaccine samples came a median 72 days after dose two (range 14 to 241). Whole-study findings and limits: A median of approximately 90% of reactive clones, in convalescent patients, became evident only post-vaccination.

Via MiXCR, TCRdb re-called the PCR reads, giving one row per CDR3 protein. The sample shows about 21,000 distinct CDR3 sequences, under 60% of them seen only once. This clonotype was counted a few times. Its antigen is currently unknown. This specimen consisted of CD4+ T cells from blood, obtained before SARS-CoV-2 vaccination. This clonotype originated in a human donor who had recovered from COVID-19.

The CDR3 loop reads CASSKRVSWGSFEQYF. CDR3 sequence (DNA): TGTGCCAGCAGTAAGAGAGTGTCCTGGGGTTCGTTCGAGCAGTACTTC. The chain recombines TRBV21-1 with TRBJ2-7; the DNA was not used to check the table's D call, TRBD1. TRBV21-1 is noted as a pseudogene. CDR3 length equals 16 residues.